This passage covers 11 T cell receptor beta chains from one sample sequenced in a study of T cells of healthy individuals. From the 5' RACE reads, TCRdb called clonotypes with MiXCR, one entry per CDR3 protein. Among about 41,000 distinct CDR3 sequences listed, about 5% were seen once. These receptors all stem from a human donor in good health.

The table lists this clonotype with many counts. This sequence joins TRBV5-5 and TRBJ2-5, with D possibly TRBD2 on 5 matching bases. Trimming pared 4 bases from V and 5 bases from J, leaving 12 bases between. CDR3 size: 13 residues. Germline V gene data show CDR1 as SGHKS and CDR2 as YYEKEE (reference sequence). The CDR3 spells CASSLLPGETQYF. The CDR3, as DNA: TGTGCCAGCAGCCTTCTTCCGGGGGAGACCCAGTACTTC.

This clonotype was picked up many times. The genes are TRBV6-1 and TRBJ2-3, with 12 bases lining up with TRBD1. This CDR3 is built from 15 residues. V was clipped by 6 bases and J by 3 bases; unmatched bases: 4. The germline gives CDR1 MNHNS, CDR2 SASEGT. In DNA form, the CDR3 reads TGTGCCAGCAGCTCGGGACAGGGGGCGACAGATACGCAGTATTTT. This codes for CASSSGQGATDTQYF.

This clonotype showed up many times. This chain uses TRBV4-3 with TRBJ2-1; D not certain. V lost 0 bases, J lost 1 base, and 7 bases lay in between. The CDR3 extends over 15 amino acids. Germline CDR1 is LGHNA and CDR2 is YSLEER. CDR3 loop: CASSQDMGSYNEQFF. The CDR3 nucleotides are TGCGCCAGCAGCCAAGATATGGGATCCTACAATGAGCAGTTCTTC.

This clonotype was detected a few times. This sequence joins TRBV2 and TRBJ2-7; D tentatively reads TRBD1 or TRBD2 (6 bases each). Germline values: CDR1 SNHLY, CDR2 FYNNEI. CDR3 length equals 13 residues. The V and J ends lost 4 bases and 2 bases respectively, with 9 bases between them. CDR3 sequence (DNA): TGTGCCAGCAGTGTTGGGGGGCCCTACGAGCAGTACTTC. Protein product: CASSVGGPYEQYF.

The chain combines TRBV4-2 with TRBJ1-2; the D is unclear. Germline V gives CDR1 LGHNA, CDR2 YNFKEQ. The CDR3 is 14 amino acids. Trimming shortened V by 0 bases and J by 4 bases, and 9 bases separated the two germline ends. CDR3 sequence: CASSQDDAPYGYTF. Written as DNA, the CDR3 is TGTGCCAGCAGCCAAGACGACGCCCCCTATGGCTACACCTTC.

This sequence joins TRBV9 and TRBJ2-5; D is undetermined. CDR1 and CDR2 from the germline V gene are SGDLS and YYNGEE. The CDR3 is 14 residues long. Trimming removed 0 bases at V and 4 bases at J, with 10 bases between. CDR3 protein: CASSVVWTPETQYF. For the CDR3, the DNA is TGTGCCAGCAGCGTAGTTTGGACCCCAGAGACCCAGTACTTC. Based on the CDR3 plus reference TRBV9 and TRBJ2-5, the full variable domain is DSGVTQTPKHLITATGQRVTLRCSPRSGDLSVYWYQQSLDQGLQFLIQYYNGEERAKGNILERFSAQQFPDLHSELNLSSLELGDSALYFCASSVVWTPETQYFGPGTRLLVL.

The J gene is TRBJ1-1, the V gene TRBV12-3 or TRBV12-4; a weak D match, TRBD1 (6 bases). V was clipped by 5 bases and J by 3 bases, with 13 bases between them. The CDR3 runs to 14 residues. DNA of the CDR3: TGTGCCAGCAGTCTTCAGGGGACCTACACTGAAGCTTTCTTT. Protein sequence: CASSLQGTYTEAFF.

The chain links TRBV20-1 to TRBJ1-1, with D maybe TRBD1 (6 bases). Germline V gene lookup returns CDR1 DFQATT and CDR2 SNEGSKA (reference sequence). The CDR3 contains 12 residues. V was shortened by 5 bases and J by 4 bases, with 11 bases between the two germline ends. CDR3 loop: CSARGGGTEAFF. For the CDR3, the DNA is TGCAGTGCTCGTGGAGGGGGCACTGAAGCTTTCTTT.

The CDR3 reads CSARLRENTEAFF. CDR3 nucleotide sequence: TGCAGTGCTCGCCTCAGGGAGAACACTGAAGCTTTCTTT. V gene TRBV20-1 combines with J gene TRBJ1-1; D possibly corresponds to TRBD1 (5 bases). Trimming left V 5 bases short and J 1 base short, with 11 bases between. Germline CDR1 is DFQATT and CDR2 is SNEGSKA (reference sequence). This CDR3 contains 13 residues.

This clonotype was counted ten times or more. The chain is built from TRBV2 and TRBJ2-7; possibly TRBD2 for D (6 bases). The length of the CDR3 is 15 residues. Between the trimmed V and J ends, which lost 4 bases and 4 bases, there was a span of 17 bases. Looked up from germline, CDR1 is SNHLY and CDR2 is FYNNEI. The CDR3 DNA reads as TGTGCCAGCAGTGCTCACCGCGGAGGGTCGTACGAGCAGTACTTC. Translation gives CASSAHRGGSYEQYF.

In its sample, this clonotype was seen many times. This chain connects TRBV11-2 to TRBJ2-7; D may be TRBD2 (7 bases). In germline, CDR1 is SGHAT, CDR2 FQNNGV. Trimming removed 7 bases at V and 0 bases at J, with 13 bases between. The CDR3 covers 14 residues. CDR3 in amino acids: CASTRGHSSYEQYF. For the CDR3, the DNA is TGTGCCAGCACGCGGGGGCATAGCTCCTACGAGCAGTACTTC.